Here is one T cell receptor beta chain with its context. The target antigen is unknown. The sample originates from a study of shared clonotypes between healthy human individuals. Overall study context: Donors had three CD4 naive, three CD4 memory, two CD8 naive and one CD8 memory plate apiece.

Overall study results and limits: Clonotypes shared by all four donors outscored non-shared clonotypes in generation probability. The study sampled only blood, and tissue repertoires likely differ.

Germline lookup yields CDR1 DFQATT and CDR2 SNEGSKA (reference sequence). This CDR3 has 10 amino acids. After removal of 8 bases from V and 9 bases from J, the junction contained 2 bases not matched to a gene. The sorted-subset replicate PCRs were given about 210 ng DNA, which is about 29,000 T cell genomes. The method was immunoSEQ multiplex PCR; TCRdb's version includes in-frame clones alone and lacks a portion of them. The table records just over 2,000,000 clones, over 85% of them present only once. This chain connects TRBV20-1 to TRBJ2-1; TRBD2 matches at 9 bases. The sequence derives from a man younger than 35 in good health. The specimen was naive CD4+ T cells sorted from blood. As to subset: CD45RA+ positively selected. The CDR3 sequence: CSSGRSEQFF. For the CDR3, the DNA is TGCAGTAGCGGGAGGAGTGAGCAGTTCTTC.